Shown below are 12 T cell receptor beta chains from a single sample sequenced in a study of blood T cell repertoires in COVID-19. TCRdb's copy holds only in-frame clones and misses some; the assay was immunoSEQ multiplex PCR. Of 230,000 or so clones listed, nearly 90% are singletons. Material for sequencing was peripheral blood. These receptors were collected from an older woman with COVID-19, enrolled during active disease.

This clone was recorded only once. The gene calls are TRBV27 and TRBJ1-2, with 9 bases aligning to TRBD1. V trimming: 0 bases; J trimming: 4 bases; junction bases outside the gene matches: 9. This CDR3 region has 17 residues. Germline V gives CDR1 MNHEY, CDR2 SMNVEV (reference sequence). The CDR3 DNA sequence: TGTGCCAGCAGTTTATCGGCAGGGACAGGGTCAAGCTATGGCTACACCTTC. Translated, it gives CASSLSAGTGSSYGYTF.

The chain joins TRBV6-6 to TRBJ1-3; unclear D gene. The CDR3 runs 14 residues. From germline, CDR1 is MNHNY and CDR2 SVGAGI (reference sequence). V was pared by 2 bases and J by 4 bases, with 9 bases between. The CDR3 DNA follows: TGTGCCAGCAGTTACGAGGTATCCGGAAACACCATATATTTT. This sequence encodes CASSYEVSGNTIYF.

The chain couples TRBV6-5 to TRBJ1-2, with D perhaps TRBD1 (6 bases). This CDR3 has 14 amino acids. Germline CDR1 MNHEY, CDR2 SVGAGI. V was shortened by 8 bases and J by 8 bases, with 21 bases between the two germline ends. CDR3 bases: TGTGCCAGCCATTCGGGGGGGGCGGTAAAGGGCTACACCTTC. Protein product: CASHSGGAVKGYTF.

The chain links TRBV9 to TRBJ2-2, with D unclear. The germline CDR1 and CDR2 sequences are SGDLS and YYNGEE. V lost 0 bases to trimming and J lost 1 base, with 7 bases between them. The CDR3 consists of 15 residues. CDR3 loop: CASSVGPENTGELFF. In nucleotides, the CDR3 is TGTGCCAGCAGCGTAGGGCCCGAGAACACCGGGGAGCTGTTTTTT.

The chain uses TRBV7-2 and TRBJ1-3; no clear D. The CDR3 contains 17 residues. The ends were cut back, 6 bases at V and 0 bases at J, with 18 bases in the middle. CDR1 SGHTA and CDR2 FQGNSA come from the germline V gene. In nucleotides, the CDR3 is TGTGCCAGCAGGAGCCTTCAGAGGGCGGTCTCTGGAAACACCATATATTTT. Encoded protein: CASRSLQRAVSGNTIYF.

The chain is built from TRBV6-2 or TRBV6-3 and TRBJ2-3, with D perhaps TRBD1 (5 bases). The CDR3 runs 16 residues. Per germline, CDR1 MNHEY and CDR2 SVGEGT. Trimming cost V 3 bases and J 1 base, with 14 bases left between them. CDR3 DNA: TGTGCCAGCAGTTATAGGCAGGGAATCGGCACAGATACGCAGTATTTT. It codes for CASSYRQGIGTDTQYF.

V gene TRBV9 combines with J gene TRBJ1-4; no firm D call. The CDR3 runs 13 residues. From germline, CDR1 is SGDLS and CDR2 YYNGEE. The V end was cut by 0 bases, the J end by 5 bases, with 5 bases between. The CDR3 is CASSVEPNEKLFF. In DNA form, the CDR3 reads TGTGCCAGCAGCGTAGAGCCAAATGAAAAACTGTTTTTT.

This sequence joins TRBV29-1 and TRBJ1-4; TRBD1 agrees at 11 bases. The CDR3 covers 14 residues. Germline V CDR1 and CDR2: SQVTM, ANQGSEA. J gave up 7 bases and V 4 bases, and 5 bases lay outside the gene matches. CDR3 sequence: CSVGTGGAGEKLFF. DNA of the CDR3: TGCAGCGTTGGGACAGGGGGCGCGGGTGAAAAACTGTTTTTT.

In its sample, this clone was seen once. This chain links TRBV5-1 with TRBJ2-3; 8 bases align to TRBD2. The CDR3 totals 17 residues. V lost 0 bases, J lost 1 base, and 7 bases stayed unmatched. The V gene's germline CDR1 is SGHRS and CDR2 YFSETQ. The CDR3 region is CASSLASRGVGTDTQYF. Written as DNA, the CDR3 is TGCGCCAGCAGCTTGGCCTCGCGGGGGGTCGGCACAGATACGCAGTATTTT.

This chain connects TRBV7-6 to TRBJ2-7; TRBD1 might be the D (6 bases). With 6 bases removed from V and 0 bases from J, the gap between germline ends came to 12 bases. The CDR3 runs 14 residues. Germline-derived CDR1 and CDR2 are SGHVS and FNYEAQ. The CDR3 reads CASSSGTPSYEQYF. In nucleotides, the CDR3 is TGTGCCAGCAGTTCCGGGACACCCTCCTACGAGCAGTACTTC.

The chain is built from TRBV7-8 and TRBJ2-7, with D unresolved. The V gene's germline CDR1 is SGHVS and CDR2 FQNEAQ. This CDR3 is built from 12 residues. Trimming left V 5 bases short and J 4 bases short, with 9 bases between. The CDR3 here is CASSPNGYEQYF. The CDR3 region has the DNA TGTGCCAGCAGCCCTAATGGTTACGAGCAGTACTTC. Filled out from reference TRBV7-8 and TRBJ2-7, the complete variable domain reads GAGVSQSPRYKVAKRGQDVALRCDPISGHVSLFWYQQALGQGPEFLTYFQNEAQLDKSGLPSDRFFAERPEGSVSTLKIQRTQQEDSAVYLCASSPNGYEQYFGPGTRLTVT.

The count of this clone is one. This chain connects TRBV27 to TRBJ2-3; possibly TRBD1 for D (5 bases). V was trimmed by 4 bases and J by 0 bases, leaving 11 bases between them. CDR1 is MNHEY and CDR2 is SMNVEV in the germline V gene (reference sequence). This CDR3 comprises 15 residues. CDR3 sequence reads: CASSWLGVSTDTQYF. CDR3 bases: TGTGCCAGCAGTTGGCTAGGGGTAAGCACAGATACGCAGTATTTT.